These 28 T cell receptor beta chains originate from one sample sequenced in a study of blood T cell repertoires in COVID-19. Profiling relied on immunoSEQ multiplex PCR, and the TCRdb table lists in-frame clones only, not all of them. The sample gives 100,000 to 120,000 clones, roughly 85% of which show up once; approximately 13% is in the top ten. The sample consisted of peripheral blood. The receptors originated from a human donor in a cohort sampled during active COVID-19.

The rearrangement uses TRBV10-1 and TRBJ1-5; D unclear. This CDR3 is 13 amino acids long. Trimming removed 6 bases from V and 3 bases from J, with 9 bases in between. Looked up from germline, CDR1 is WNHNN and CDR2 is SYGVQD (reference sequence). CDR3 protein: CASSRGYNQPQHF. In DNA form, the CDR3 reads TGCGCCAGCAGCCGAGGGTACAATCAGCCCCAGCATTTT.

The chain employs TRBV12-5 and TRBJ2-1; D perhaps matches TRBD1 (5 bases). The length of the CDR3 is 18 residues. In germline, CDR1 is LGHNT, CDR2 FRNRAP. The V end lost 1 base, the J end lost 8 bases, and 24 bases lay between the germline ends. CDR3 coding DNA: TGTGCTAGTGGTTTGGCCCGTAAGGACACGGAATTTTTGGATGAGCAGTTCTTC. Protein: CASGLARKDTEFLDEQFF.

The chain is built from TRBV7-9 and TRBJ1-6; 8 bases are a match to TRBD1. With V trimmed by 4 bases and J by 7 bases, 3 bases remained unmatched. Germline CDR1 SEHNR, CDR2 FQNEAQ (reference sequence). This CDR3 is 14 amino acids long. CDR3 protein: CASSSGQENSPLHF. CDR3 DNA: TGTGCCAGCAGCTCGGGACAGGAGAATTCACCCCTCCACTTT.

V gene TRBV5-1 combines with J gene TRBJ2-7; D remains ambiguous. Germline CDR1 reads SGHRS; CDR2 reads YFSETQ. The V end lost 0 bases, the J end lost 2 bases, and 12 bases lay between the germline ends. The CDR3 is 15 amino acids. The CDR3 protein is CASSLAQTTPYEQYF. The CDR3 DNA reads as TGCGCCAGCAGCTTGGCTCAGACAACGCCCTACGAGCAGTACTTC.

CDR3 DNA sequence: TGTGCCAGCAGCCCGCGGACTAGAGGCGAGCAGTACTTC. Encoded protein: CASSPRTRGEQYF. The V gene is TRBV7-2, the J gene TRBJ2-7; 7 nucleotides line up with TRBD2. The CDR3 runs 13 residues. The ends lost 5 bases at V and 6 bases at J; junction bases unmatched: 7. CDR1 is SGHTA, CDR2 FQGNSA, per germline.

This clone was counted only a few times. The gene calls are TRBV2 and TRBJ1-5; no reliable D call. Per germline, CDR1 SNHLY and CDR2 FYNNEI. V shed 9 bases and J shed 9 bases, with 15 bases lying between them. This CDR3 region has 12 residues. Here the CDR3 DNA reads TGTGCCAGTAGGACTGAAAAATGGCCCCAGCATTTT. It is translated as CASRTEKWPQHF.

The V gene is TRBV14, the J gene TRBJ2-3; 7 bases fit TRBD1. The V gene end was trimmed by 1 base and the J gene end by 0 bases; junction bases not matched to a gene: 4. The V gene's germline CDR1 is SGHDN and CDR2 FVKESK. The CDR3 is made up of 16 amino acids. DNA of the CDR3: TGTGCCAGCAGCCAAGTCAGGGGGATCAGCACAGATACGCAGTATTTT. Its protein product is CASSQVRGISTDTQYF.

V gene TRBV30 combines with J gene TRBJ1-1; 8 bases map to TRBD1. With V trimmed by 5 bases and J by 5 bases, 7 bases remained unmatched. Germline V lookup: CDR1 GTSNPN, CDR2 SVGIG (reference sequence). This CDR3 has 13 amino acids. CDR3 sequence: CAWCRGQGTEAFF. CDR3 coding DNA: TGTGCCTGGTGCAGGGGGCAAGGTACTGAAGCTTTCTTT.

The J gene is TRBJ2-2, the V gene TRBV6-2 or TRBV6-3; 13 bases agree with TRBD2. V gave up 2 bases and J gave up 0 bases; unmatched junction bases: 3. CDR1 is MNHEY, CDR2 SVGEGT, per germline. The CDR3 runs 18 residues. This CDR3 is CASSYRTSGGPNTGELFF. The CDR3 DNA is TGTGCCAGCAGTTACCGGACTAGCGGGGGCCCGAACACCGGGGAGCTGTTTTTT.

This clone has just one count. The rearrangement joins TRBV15 to TRBJ1-1; D is possibly TRBD1 (5 bases). The germline gives CDR1 LNHNV, CDR2 YYDKDF (reference sequence). Trimming left V 1 base short and J 5 bases short, with 8 bases between. The CDR3 totals 13 residues. The CDR3 DNA reads as TGTGCCACCAGCAGAGCTGGGGGGACTGAAGCTTTCTTT. Translating gives CATSRAGGTEAFF.

The chain recombines TRBV5-1 with TRBJ2-7; 7 nucleotides agree with TRBD2. V lost 4 bases to trimming and J lost 5 bases; unmatched junction nucleotides: 9. Germline loops: CDR1 SGHRS, CDR2 YFSETQ. The CDR3 is made up of 14 amino acids. CDR3 loop: CASSRPGGANEQYF. In DNA, the CDR3 is TGCGCCAGCAGCCGGCCGGGGGGTGCCAACGAGCAGTACTTC.

The rearrangement links TRBV7-2 to TRBJ1-1; TRBD1 matches at 8 bases. CDR3 length: 14 amino acids. Trimming at V came to 5 bases and at J to 7 bases, leaving 9 bases not matched to a gene. Germline loops: CDR1 SGHTA, CDR2 FQGNSA. CDR3 loop: CASSTGGRGFEAFF. CDR3 coding DNA: TGTGCCAGCAGCACAGGGGGGCGGGGGTTTGAAGCTTTCTTT.

The chain has TRBV11-2 and TRBJ2-7, with D unclear. Germline V gene sequence: CDR1 SGHAT, CDR2 FQNNGV. The CDR3 covers 10 residues. Trimming removed 8 bases at V and 4 bases at J, with 6 bases between. This chain's CDR3 is CASGQYEQYF. Here the CDR3 DNA reads TGTGCCAGCGGCCAGTACGAGCAGTACTTC.

The chain links TRBV18 to TRBJ1-3; D might be TRBD1 (5 bases). The V end was cut by 3 bases, the J end by 0 bases, with 12 bases between. The CDR3 is 16 amino acids. CDR1 is KGHSH, CDR2 LQKENI, per germline. The DNA of the CDR3 is TGTGCCAGCTCACCGGGACTACTCGACTCTGGAAACACCATATATTTT. Translated, it gives CASSPGLLDSGNTIYF.

The chain is built from TRBV3-1 (or the pseudogene TRBV3-2) and TRBJ2-2; 9 bases align to TRBD1. CDR1 is LGHDT and CDR2 is YNNKEL in the germline V gene (reference sequence). CDR3 length: 15 residues. V gave up 4 bases and J gave up 5 bases; unmatched junction bases: 5. In DNA, the CDR3 is TGTGCCAGCAGCCCCCGGACAGGGGAAACCGGGGAGCTGTTTTTT. Its translation: CASSPRTGETGELFF.

CDR3 nucleotides: TGTGCCAGCAGCTTTGGGGGGGGAGAGCCCCAGCATTTT. This sequence encodes CASSFGGGEPQHF. The V gene is TRBV5-5, the J gene TRBJ1-5; D is perhaps TRBD1 (5 bases). The V and J ends lost 2 bases and 8 bases respectively, with 11 bases between them. Germline V gives CDR1 SGHKS, CDR2 YYEKEE (reference sequence). The CDR3 covers 13 residues.

The chain carries TRBV19 and TRBJ2-1; 10 bases map to TRBD2. CDR3 length: 15 amino acids. Trimming at V came to 6 bases and at J to 6 bases, leaving 8 bases not matched to a gene. The germline CDR1 and CDR2 sequences are LNHDA and SQIVND (reference sequence). The CDR3 nucleotides are TGTGCCAGTAGGGAAAGCGGGGGGGCCTTCAATGAGCAGTTCTTC. This codes for CASRESGGAFNEQFF.

The chain couples TRBV6-6 to TRBJ2-3, with D possibly TRBD2 on 5 matching bases. Germline CDR1 and CDR2: MNHNY and SVGAGI (reference sequence). This CDR3 is built from 15 residues. Trimming took 0 bases from V and 2 from J, leaving 9 bases between them. This chain's CDR3 is CASSYSLAATDTQYF. The CDR3 DNA is TGTGCCAGCAGTTACTCGCTAGCCGCCACAGATACGCAGTATTTT.

The gene calls are TRBV6-6 and TRBJ2-3; D may be TRBD2 (6 bases). This CDR3 contains 16 residues. Trimming took 0 bases from V and 1 from J, leaving 11 bases between them. Germline lookup yields CDR1 MNHNY and CDR2 SVGAGI (reference sequence). The CDR3: CASSYSRASGTDTQYF. CDR3 bases: TGTGCCAGCAGTTACTCGAGGGCTAGCGGCACAGATACGCAGTATTTT.

This sequence joins TRBV7-2 and TRBJ1-2; D remains ambiguous. With 2 bases removed from V and 6 bases from J, the gap between germline ends came to 28 bases. CDR3 length equals 19 residues. The V gene's germline CDR1 is SGHTA and CDR2 FQGNSA. The CDR3 coding sequence is TGTGCCAGCAGCTTATCCGACTATTTACTGTCCCTTGGTATCGATGGCTACACCTTC. It codes for CASSLSDYLLSLGIDGYTF. Full variable domain (outside the CDR3, taken from reference TRBV7-2 and TRBJ1-2): GAGVSQSPSNKVTEKGKDVELRCDPISGHTALYWYRQSLGQGLEFLIYFQGNSAPDKSGLPSDRFSAERTGGSVSTLTIQRTQQEDSAVYLCASSLSDYLLSLGIDGYTFGSGTRLTVV.

For the CDR3, the DNA is TGTGCCAGCTCCCCCCACCAGGGGATGAACACTGAAGCTTTCTTT. This sequence encodes CASSPHQGMNTEAFF. The chain carries TRBV25-1 and TRBJ1-1; perhaps TRBD1 as D (6 bases). The CDR3 runs 15 residues. The V and J ends lost 8 bases and 0 bases respectively, with 16 bases between them. CDR1 is MGHDK, CDR2 SYGVNS, per germline.

The genes are TRBV6-5 and TRBJ2-3, with a tentative D call TRBD2 (5 bases). V was trimmed by 2 bases and J by 1 base, leaving 13 bases between them. CDR1 and CDR2 (germline): MNHEY, SVGAGI. CDR3 length: 16 residues. DNA of the CDR3: TGTGCCAGCAGTTACGGTGCGGGCCCCGGCACAGATACGCAGTATTTT. Encoded protein: CASSYGAGPGTDTQYF.

In this sample, this clone turned up once. The chain combines TRBV30 with TRBJ1-5; D call uncertain. The CDR3 loop spans 13 amino acids. The germline V gene encodes CDR1 GTSNPN and CDR2 SVGIG (reference sequence). V was shortened by 3 bases and J by 5 bases, with 11 bases between the two germline ends. In DNA, the CDR3 is TGTGCCTGGAGCGAATGGGCTGATCAGCCCCAGCATTTT. Translation gives CAWSEWADQPQHF.

As DNA, the CDR3 is TGTGCCAGCAGCGTAGCGGGGACTAGCGGATCCAGGCAGTACTTC. Amino acids: CASSVAGTSGSRQYF. The chain has TRBV9 and TRBJ2-7, with 11 bases that match TRBD2. The junction had 8 bases not matched to a gene; V was cut back by 0 bases and J by 9 bases. Germline values: CDR1 SGDLS, CDR2 YYNGEE. CDR3 length: 15 amino acids. The full variable domain, in which reference TRBV9 and TRBJ2-7 provide the parts outside the CDR3, is DSGVTQTPKHLITATGQRVTLRCSPRSGDLSVYWYQQSLDQGLQFLIQYYNGEERAKGNILERFSAQQFPDLHSELNLSSLELGDSALYFCASSVAGTSGSRQYFGPGTRLTVT.

The chain employs TRBV7-9 and TRBJ1-2, with 7 bases aligning to TRBD1. V lost 6 bases and J lost 4; bases outside the gene matches: 8. Looked up from germline, CDR1 is SEHNR and CDR2 is FQNEAQ (reference sequence). The CDR3 contains 14 residues. This CDR3 reads CASRRDSDIYGYTF. CDR3 DNA: TGTGCCAGCAGGCGGGACAGTGACATCTATGGCTACACCTTC.

J is TRBJ1-1 and V is TRBV28; weak D call: TRBD1 (6 bases). With 5 bases removed from V and 5 bases from J, the gap between germline ends came to 15 bases. This CDR3 has 14 amino acids. Germline CDR1 and CDR2: MDHEN and SYDVKM. The CDR3 spells CASSRQDHMTEAFF. The CDR3 DNA reads TGTGCCAGCAGTCGACAGGACCATATGACTGAAGCTTTCTTT.

CDR3 protein: CASRKEGGDWETQYF. CDR3 bases: TGTGCCAGCAGAAAAGAGGGGGGGGATTGGGAGACCCAGTACTTC. The chain couples TRBV28 to TRBJ2-5, with D possibly being TRBD2 (7 bases). The germline V gene encodes CDR1 MDHEN and CDR2 SYDVKM. The CDR3 loop spans 15 amino acids. Trimming took 6 bases from V and 5 from J, leaving 19 bases between them.

The sample holds one count of this clone. This sequence joins TRBV7-6 and TRBJ1-5; 7 nucleotides agree with TRBD1. CDR3 size: 15 residues. Germline V gene sequence: CDR1 SGHVS, CDR2 FNYEAQ. V shed 8 bases, J shed 2 bases, and the junction held 9 bases outside the gene matches. Written as DNA, the CDR3 is TGTGCCAGCGCACAGGGGACGGGAGGCAATCAGCCCCAGCATTTT. This sequence encodes CASAQGTGGNQPQHF.